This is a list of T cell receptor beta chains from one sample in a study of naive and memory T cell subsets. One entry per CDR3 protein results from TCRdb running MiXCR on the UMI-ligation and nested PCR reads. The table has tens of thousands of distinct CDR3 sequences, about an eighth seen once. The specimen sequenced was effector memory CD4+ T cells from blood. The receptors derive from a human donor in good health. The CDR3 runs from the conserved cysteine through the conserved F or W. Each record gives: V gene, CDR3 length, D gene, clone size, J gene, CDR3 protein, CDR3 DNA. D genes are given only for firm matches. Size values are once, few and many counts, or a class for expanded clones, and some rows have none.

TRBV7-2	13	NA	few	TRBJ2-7	CASSLGGKLGQYF	TGTGCCAGCAGCTTAGGCGGGAAGCTTGGGCAGTACTTC
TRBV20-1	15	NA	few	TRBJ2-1	CSAIPAVGTDNEQFF	TGCAGTGCTATTCCTGCCGTAGGGACGGACAATGAGCAGTTCTTC
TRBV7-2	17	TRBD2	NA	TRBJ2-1	CASSRTSGSDYGNEQFF	TGTGCCAGCAGCCGTACTAGCGGGAGCGACTACGGGAATGAGCAGTTCTTC
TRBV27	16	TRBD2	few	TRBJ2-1	CASRVTSGATYNEQFF	TGTGCCAGCAGGGTAACTAGCGGAGCGACCTACAATGAGCAGTTCTTC
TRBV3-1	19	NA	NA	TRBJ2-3	CASSQALIPTASTTDTQYF	TGTGCCAGCAGCCAAGCCCTAATACCGACGGCCTCCACGACAGATACGCAGTATTTT
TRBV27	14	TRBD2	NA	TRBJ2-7	CASSSGILSYEQYF	TGTGCCAGCAGCAGCGGGATACTCTCCTACGAGCAGTACTTC
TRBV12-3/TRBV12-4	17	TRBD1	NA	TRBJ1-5	CASSLGPGGRSNQPQHF	TGTGCCAGCAGTTTAGGTCCAGGGGGCAGGAGCAATCAGCCCCAGCATTTT
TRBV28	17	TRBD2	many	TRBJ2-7	CASSLSDSGRVLYEQYF	TGTGCCAGCAGTTTATCGGATAGCGGGAGGGTCCTCTACGAGCAGTACTTC
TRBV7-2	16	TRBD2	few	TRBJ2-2	CASSLLAGGNTGELFF	TGTGCCAGCAGCTTACTAGCGGGAGGGAACACCGGGGAGCTGTTTTTT
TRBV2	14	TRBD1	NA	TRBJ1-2	CASTGQGEFYGYTF	TGTGCCAGCACGGGACAGGGGGAGTTCTATGGCTACACCTTC
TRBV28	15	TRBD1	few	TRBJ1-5	CASSRTGQGNQPQHF	TGTGCCAGCAGTCGAACGGGACAGGGGAATCAGCCCCAGCATTTT
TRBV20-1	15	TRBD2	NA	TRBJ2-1	CSASGTSGSYNEQFF	TGCAGTGCTAGTGGGACTAGCGGGAGTTACAATGAGCAGTTCTTC
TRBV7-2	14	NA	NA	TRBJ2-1	CASSLVSSYNEQFF	TGTGCCAGCAGCTTAGTGAGCTCCTACAATGAGCAGTTCTTC
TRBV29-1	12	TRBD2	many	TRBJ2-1	CSVEISGREQFF	TGCAGCGTTGAAATTAGCGGGAGGGAGCAGTTCTTC
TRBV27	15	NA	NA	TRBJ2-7	CASSLSGPGSYEQYF	TGTGCCAGCAGTTTATCGGGCCCGGGCTCCTACGAGCAGTACTTC
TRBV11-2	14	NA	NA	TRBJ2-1	CASSLDLNSDEQFF	TGTGCCAGCAGCTTAGACCTCAATTCCGATGAGCAGTTCTTC
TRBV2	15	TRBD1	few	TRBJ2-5	CASRYLSTGGETQYF	TGTGCCAGCAGATACCTTTCTACAGGGGGAGAGACCCAGTACTTC
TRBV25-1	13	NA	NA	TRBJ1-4	CASSSGQYEKLFF	TGTGCCAGCAGTTCCGGACAATATGAAAAACTGTTTTTT
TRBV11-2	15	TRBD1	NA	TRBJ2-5	CASSSNRGYGETQYF	TGTGCCAGCAGCTCCAACAGGGGATACGGGGAGACCCAGTACTTC
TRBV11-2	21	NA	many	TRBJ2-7	CASSLWHGLRREFVWATEQYF	TGTGCCAGCAGCTTATGGCACGGGTTACGGCGGGAATTTGTTTGGGCTACCGAGCAGTACTTC
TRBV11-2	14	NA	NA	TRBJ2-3	CASSLRENTDTQYF	TGTGCCAGCAGCCTTCGGGAGAACACAGATACGCAGTATTTT
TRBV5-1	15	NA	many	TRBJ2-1	CASSLSLQSYNEQFF	TGCGCCAGCAGCTTAAGTCTACAGTCCTACAATGAGCAGTTCTTC
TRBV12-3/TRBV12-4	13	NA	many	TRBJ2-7	CASRRTDTYEQYF	TGTGCCAGCCGCCGGACAGACACTTACGAGCAGTACTTC
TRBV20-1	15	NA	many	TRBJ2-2	CSAPSRGEGTGELFF	TGCAGTGCCCCCTCCCGGGGAGAAGGCACCGGGGAGCTGTTTTTT
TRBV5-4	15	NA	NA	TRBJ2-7	CASSLASQGLYEQYF	TGTGCCAGCAGCTTGGCTTCACAGGGCCTCTACGAGCAGTACTTC
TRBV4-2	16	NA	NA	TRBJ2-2	CASSQRAEGSTGELFF	TGTGCCAGCAGCCAAAGGGCGGAGGGTAGCACCGGGGAGCTGTTTTTT
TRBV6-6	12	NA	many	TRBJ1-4	CASSSTGEKLFF	TGTGCCAGCAGTTCCACGGGTGAAAAACTGTTTTTT
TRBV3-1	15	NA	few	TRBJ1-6	CASSPDGGPNSPLHF	TGTGCCAGCAGCCCTGACGGGGGGCCGAATTCACCCCTCCACTTT
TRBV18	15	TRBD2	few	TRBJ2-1	CASSPGTSGLNEQFF	TGTGCCAGCTCACCGGGGACTAGCGGCCTCAATGAGCAGTTCTTC
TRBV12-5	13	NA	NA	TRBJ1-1	CASGALAGTEAFF	TGTGCTAGTGGGGCCCTGGCGGGCACTGAAGCTTTCTTT
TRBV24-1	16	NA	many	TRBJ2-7	CATSDPRADSSYEQYF	TGTGCCACCAGTGACCCCCGGGCCGATAGCTCCTACGAGCAGTACTTC
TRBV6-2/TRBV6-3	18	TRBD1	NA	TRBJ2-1	CASSYDRDRGLTYNEQFF	TGTGCCAGCAGTTACGACCGGGACAGGGGTCTAACCTACAATGAGCAGTTCTTC
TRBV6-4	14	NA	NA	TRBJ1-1	CASSLHRKNTEAFF	TGTGCCAGCAGCCTACACCGAAAGAACACTGAAGCTTTCTTT
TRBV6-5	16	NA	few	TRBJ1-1	CASSYSSGYSNTEAFF	TGTGCCAGCAGTTACTCGTCAGGGTATTCGAACACTGAAGCTTTCTTT
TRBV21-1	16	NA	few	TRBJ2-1	CASRCLGTPYRNEQFF	TGTGCCAGCAGGTGCCTGGGGACCCCCTACCGCAATGAGCAGTTCTTC
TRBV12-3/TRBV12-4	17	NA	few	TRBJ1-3	CASSLGHFLEAENTIYF	TGTGCCAGCAGTTTAGGGCATTTTCTCGAAGCGGAAAACACCATATATTTT